This T cell receptor beta chain emerged from a study of blood T cell repertoires in COVID-19. The junction had 11 bases not matched to a gene; V was cut back by 5 bases and J by 7 bases. The CDR3 totals 18 residues. The germline V gene encodes CDR1 SGHNT and CDR2 YENEEA. Per the original methods: Amplification from reference gene primers served as the basis for estimated nucleated cell counts. Produced via immunoSEQ multiplex PCR; TCRdb's table is partial and in-frame only. Clone size and V and J calls were adopted from that table, with D and trimming inferred from the DNA. The sample carries around 180,000 clones, approximately 87% recorded once.

The sample consisted of peripheral blood. This TCR came from a man aged 65 to 79 with active or convalescent COVID-19. V usage is TRBV11-3 and J usage is TRBJ2-2; 15 nucleotides agree with TRBD2. The CDR3 here is CASSARTSGRALGGELFF. DNA for the CDR3: TGTGCCAGCAGCGCCAGGACTAGCGGGAGGGCCTTGGGCGGGGAGCTGTTTTTT.